Below, 21 T cell receptor beta chains from the same sample are listed, as sequenced in a study of sequential checkpoint blockade in melanoma. The table came from immunoSEQ multiplex PCR; TCRdb's copy has only in-frame clones and leaves some out. This sample yields about 12,000 clones, of which approximately 22% are seen a single time; 5.5% to 7% belongs to the top ten. The treatment here: randomized to nivolumab then ipilimumab (arm A) or the reverse (arm B). The material sequenced was tumor tissue (inferred from file names), taken from a patient given nivolumab and ipilimumab in sequence. All receptors come from a human donor with melanoma.

This clone was found a few times. The J gene is TRBJ1-6, the V gene TRBV19; TRBD1 matches 12 bases. Germline CDR1 is LNHDA and CDR2 is SQIVND (reference sequence). There are 13 residues in the CDR3. V lost 7 bases, J lost 13 bases, and 5 bases stayed unmatched. CDR3 sequence: CASKGQGAIPLHF. The CDR3 DNA follows: TGTGCCAGTAAGGGACAGGGGGCGATTCCCCTCCACTTT.

V and J are TRBV19 and TRBJ2-1, with D perhaps TRBD1 or TRBD2 (5 bases each). CDR1 is LNHDA and CDR2 is SQIVND in the germline V gene (reference sequence). The CDR3 runs to 14 residues. V lost 1 base, J lost 8 bases, and 12 bases lay in between. The CDR3 DNA sequence: TGTGCCAGTAGTATAGCGGGACGGACGGATGAGCAGTTCTTC. It codes for CASSIAGRTDEQFF. The full variable domain, completed using reference TRBV19 and TRBJ2-1, is DGGITQSPKYLFRKEGQNVTLSCEQNLNHDAMYWYRQDPGQGLRLIYYSQIVNDFQKGDIAEGYSVSREKKESFPLTVTSAQKNPTAFYLCASSIAGRTDEQFFGPGTRLTVL.

The chain is built from TRBV5-1 and TRBJ2-1; TRBD1 agrees at 8 bases. Germline values: CDR1 SGHRS, CDR2 YFSETQ. The CDR3 contains 17 residues. With 1 base clipped from V and 7 bases from J, the junction kept 13 bases outside the gene matches. CDR3 sequence: CASSLTWGQGALNEQFF. DNA for the CDR3: TGCGCCAGCAGCTTGACGTGGGGGCAGGGGGCTTTGAATGAGCAGTTCTTC.

This clone showed up just a few times. The V call is TRBV19, the J call TRBJ2-2, with TRBD1 matching 9 bases. There are 15 residues in the CDR3. CDR1 and CDR2 (germline): LNHDA, SQIVND (reference sequence). V gave up 3 bases and J gave up 6 bases; unmatched junction bases: 5. In DNA form, the CDR3 reads TGTGCCAGTAGTATCGTGGACAGGGGTCCCGGGGAGCTGTTTTTT. This sequence encodes CASSIVDRGPGELFF.

The DNA of the CDR3 is TGCGCCAGCAGCTTGGCGACAGGACAAGAGACCCAGTACTTC. Translated: CASSLATGQETQYF. The chain uses TRBV5-1 and TRBJ2-5; tentative D call: TRBD1 (6 bases). The CDR3 is 14 residues long. V dropped 0 bases and J dropped 2 bases, with 8 bases sitting between them. Germline CDR1 and CDR2: SGHRS and YFSETQ. The full variable domain, completed using reference TRBV5-1 and TRBJ2-5, is KAGVTQTPRYLIKTRGQQVTLSCSPISGHRSVSWYQQTPGQGLQFLFEYFSETQRNKGNFPGRFSGRQFSNSRSEMNVSTLELGDSALYLCASSLATGQETQYFGPGTRLLVL.

In this sample, this clone turned up many times. The chain carries TRBV9 and TRBJ2-7; D gene uncertain. V shed 0 bases and J shed 0 bases, with 13 bases lying between them. From germline, CDR1 is SGDLS and CDR2 YYNGEE. The CDR3 totals 16 residues. In DNA, the CDR3 is TGTGCCAGCAGCGTAGGTCGTGGGTTAAGCTCCTACGAGCAGTACTTC. It is translated as CASSVGRGLSSYEQYF. The full variable domain, rest sourced from reference TRBV9 and TRBJ2-7, is DSGVTQTPKHLITATGQRVTLRCSPRSGDLSVYWYQQSLDQGLQFLIQYYNGEERAKGNILERFSAQQFPDLHSELNLSSLELGDSALYFCASSVGRGLSSYEQYFGPGTRLTVT.

The chain joins TRBV11-3 to TRBJ2-1; TRBD2 matches 14 bases. J gave up 5 bases and V 2 bases, and 8 bases lay outside the gene matches. This CDR3 region has 18 residues. Germline V gives CDR1 SGHNT, CDR2 YENEEA. DNA for the CDR3: TGTGCCAGCAGCTTAACGAGAAAGGGACTAGCGGGAGACAATGAGCAGTTCTTC. Its translation is CASSLTRKGLAGDNEQFF.

This clone was found a few times. V gene TRBV7-7 combines with J gene TRBJ2-5; the D is unclear. Germline V gene data show CDR1 as SSHAT and CDR2 as FNYEAQ (reference sequence). Trimming stripped 2 bases from V and 1 base from J, with 11 bases between. The CDR3 is 15 residues long. The CDR3 protein is CASSLSWQIQETQYF. The DNA for the CDR3 is TGTGCCAGCAGCTTAAGTTGGCAGATCCAAGAGACCCAGTACTTC.

The chain combines TRBV28 with TRBJ2-7; the match to TRBD1 covers 7 bases. This CDR3 has 17 residues. Germline CDR1 and CDR2: MDHEN and SYDVKM. V was pared by 5 bases and J by 0 bases, with 13 bases of the junction left unmatched. The CDR3: CASSDLGTATSSYEQYF. The DNA of the CDR3 is TGTGCCAGCAGTGACCTCGGGACAGCTACTTCCTCCTACGAGCAGTACTTC.

This clone was seen a handful of times. This sequence joins TRBV11-3 and TRBJ1-1; D gene ambiguous. Germline assignment: CDR1 SGHNT and CDR2 YENEEA. V shed 5 bases and J shed 3 bases, with 13 bases lying between them. This CDR3 has 14 amino acids. CDR3 in DNA: TGTGCCAGCAGCCGGAGGGAGTCGGACACTGAAGCTTTCTTT. This encodes CASSRRESDTEAFF.

The gene calls are TRBV15 and TRBJ1-5, with D unclear. CDR1 is LNHNV and CDR2 is YYDKDF in the germline V gene (reference sequence). Trimming removed 0 bases at V and 7 bases at J, with 19 bases between. The CDR3 is 17 amino acids. CDR3 DNA: TGTGCCACCAGCAGAGATAAGTTGGGAGGACGGGAGCAGCCCCAGCATTTT. It translates to CATSRDKLGGREQPQHF.

This clone is medium-sized by share. J is TRBJ1-1 and V is TRBV11-3, with a tentative D call TRBD1 (5 bases). The CDR3 totals 17 residues. V lost 1 base, J lost 1 base, and 16 bases lay in between. The germline CDR1 and CDR2 sequences are SGHNT and YENEEA. DNA of the CDR3: TGTGCCAGCAGCTTAGTTTTATGGGGCAATAGGAACACTGAAGCTTTCTTT. Protein sequence: CASSLVLWGNRNTEAFF. Using reference TRBV11-3 and TRBJ1-1 for the parts outside the CDR3, the full variable domain is EAGVVQSPRYKIIEKKQPVAFWCNPISGHNTLYWYLQNLGQGPELLIRYENEEAVDDSQLPKDRFSAERLKGVDSTLKIQPAELGDSAVYLCASSLVLWGNRNTEAFFGQGTRLTVV.

This clone was counted a few times. The rearrangement links TRBV28 to TRBJ2-5, with a tentative D call TRBD1 (8 bases). V shed 6 bases and J shed 3 bases, with 17 bases lying between them. The CDR3 spans 15 residues. Germline assignment: CDR1 MDHEN and CDR2 SYDVKM. This CDR3 is CASRQGGSGKETQYF. The CDR3 nucleotides read TGTGCCAGCAGACAGGGGGGGTCGGGGAAAGAGACCCAGTACTTC.

This clone has more than one count but fewer than ten. The chain links TRBV6-8 to TRBJ1-1, with D unclear. Germline lookup yields CDR1 MNHGY and CDR2 SAAAGT. The CDR3 has 15 amino acids. V lost 6 bases to trimming and J lost 4 bases, with 18 bases between them. The CDR3 loop reads CASSVSSGWSTEAFF. The CDR3 DNA reads as TGTGCCAGCAGCGTCAGTTCGGGATGGTCCACTGAAGCTTTCTTT.

Sample share makes this clone medium-sized. The chain carries TRBV6-8 and TRBJ1-5; no definite D call. V lost 0 bases and J lost 7, with 7 bases in between. The CDR3 consists of 13 residues. Per germline, CDR1 MNHGY and CDR2 SAAAGT. The CDR3 DNA follows: TGTGCCAGCAGTTACTCGGTGGGGCAGCCCCAGCATTTT. It is translated as CASSYSVGQPQHF.

The chain combines TRBV19 with TRBJ2-3; TRBD1 matches 7 bases. V gave up 5 bases and J gave up 0 bases; unmatched junction bases: 14. The germline V gene encodes CDR1 LNHDA and CDR2 SQIVND (reference sequence). The CDR3 has 18 residues. The CDR3 sequence: CASSLTLYRGTSTDTQYF. Here the CDR3 DNA reads TGTGCCAGTAGTCTTACGCTTTACAGGGGTACTAGCACAGATACGCAGTATTTT.

This clone was counted a single time. This chain's CDR3 is CASSGQGRHGYTF. CDR3 DNA: TGTGCCAGCAGTGGGCAGGGGAGGCATGGCTACACCTTC. V is TRBV25-1 and J is TRBJ1-2; D may be TRBD1 (6 bases). V lost 4 bases, J lost 6 bases, and 12 bases lay in between. In germline, CDR1 is MGHDK, CDR2 SYGVNS. CDR3 length: 13 residues.

This chain links TRBV6-8 with TRBJ1-2; 8 positions agree with TRBD1. Germline V gene lookup returns CDR1 MNHGY and CDR2 SAAAGT. This CDR3 has 16 amino acids. V trimming: 0 bases; J trimming: 7 bases; junction bases outside the gene matches: 10. In DNA form, the CDR3 reads TGTGCCAGCAGTTACTCCTCCAGGGGGCCTTGGGGTGGCTACACCTTC. Protein product: CASSYSSRGPWGGYTF.

There are a few counts of this clone. This chain connects TRBV6-8 to TRBJ1-1; a weak D match, TRBD1 (5 bases). V was clipped by 2 bases and J by 5 bases, with 12 bases between them. The CDR3 is 14 amino acids. Germline V gene sequence: CDR1 MNHGY, CDR2 SAAAGT. This chain's CDR3 is CASSYTPGGTEAFF. In DNA, the CDR3 is TGTGCCAGCAGTTACACACCGGGGGGTACTGAAGCTTTCTTT.

In this sample, this clone turned up a few times. The junction differs from germline at one of its ends, possibly a read error. The rearrangement uses TRBV6-8 and TRBJ1-5; TRBD1 might be the D (6 bases). This CDR3 comprises 14 residues. Per germline, CDR1 MNHGY and CDR2 SAAAGT. Written as DNA, the CDR3 is TGTGCCATCAGTGTTGGGGGGCGAGATCAGCCCCAGCATTTT. This codes for CAISVGGRDQPQHF.

The V and J genes are TRBV6-8 and TRBJ2-1; possible D gene TRBD1, 6 bases. Germline assignment: CDR1 MNHGY and CDR2 SAAAGT. CDR3 length: 16 amino acids. The V and J ends lost 2 bases and 3 bases respectively, with 14 bases between them. CDR3 region: CASSYLSGVVYNEQFF. CDR3 sequence (DNA): TGTGCCAGCAGTTACCTTTCAGGGGTCGTCTACAATGAGCAGTTCTTC.